Listed below are T cell receptor beta chains from one sample, sequenced in a study of T cells in Graves' hyperthyroidism and ophthalmopathy. TCRdb processed the multiplex PCR reads anew with MiXCR; each CDR3 protein has one entry. The sample holds about 690,000 distinct CDR3 sequences; 17% are singletons and the top ten take about 16%. What was sequenced was blood. Receptors were obtained from a man aged 50 or older with Graves' hyperthyroidism. Both conserved end residues are part of each CDR3. The D gene is left open where the match is weak. Expanded clones get a size class; other rows say once, few or many, or leave the size out.

CDR3aa | CDR3nt | j_gene | len | v_gene | abundance | d_gene
CASSPGGLNEKLFF | TGTGCCAGCAGCCCCGGGGGACTAAATGAAAAACTGTTTTTT | TRBJ1-4 | 14 | TRBV13 | few | NA
CATSAPTGGNTGANVLTF | TGTGCCACCAGTGCTCCGACAGGGGGCAATACTGGGGCCAACGTCCTGACTTTC | TRBJ2-6 | 18 | TRBV24-1 | many | TRBD1
CSARDMTSAHEQFF | TGCAGTGCTAGAGATATGACTAGCGCGCATGAGCAGTTCTTC | TRBJ2-1 | 14 | TRBV20-1 | NA | TRBD2
CASIPREGQPQHF | TGTGCCAGCATTCCCCGAGAAGGTCAGCCCCAGCATTTT | TRBJ1-5 | 13 | TRBV28 | NA | NA
CASSLTYSSGRAGGELFF | TGTGCCAGCAGCTTAACCTATAGTAGCGGGAGGGCCGGCGGGGAGCTGTTTTTT | TRBJ2-2 | 18 | TRBV7-2 | NA | TRBD2
CASSPPRAAVETQYF | TGTGCCAGCAGCCCCCCCAGGGCGGCCGTCGAGACCCAGTACTTC | TRBJ2-5 | 15 | TRBV9 | NA | NA
CASTVGTGGNQPQHF | TGTGCCAGCACTGTGGGGACAGGGGGCAATCAGCCCCAGCATTTT | TRBJ1-5 | 15 | TRBV12-3/TRBV12-4 | many | TRBD1
CASSSHRTTNEKLFF | TGTGCCAGCAGTTCCCACAGAACAACTAATGAAAAACTGTTTTTT | TRBJ1-4 | 15 | TRBV27 | many | NA
CSVEPSIGNNEQFF | TGCAGCGTTGAACCCTCGATAGGGAACAATGAGCAGTTCTTC | TRBJ2-1 | 14 | TRBV29-1 | many | NA
CASSPDRESYNEQFF | TGTGCCAGCAGTCCTGACAGGGAATCCTACAATGAGCAGTTCTTC | TRBJ2-1 | 15 | TRBV6-2/TRBV6-3 | many | TRBD1
CASSLTGLEQYF | TGTGCCAGCAGTTTAACGGGGCTCGAGCAGTACTTC | TRBJ2-7 | 12 | TRBV27 | NA | NA
CASSRDEQFF | TGTGCCAGCTCAAGAGATGAGCAGTTCTTC | TRBJ2-1 | 10 | TRBV2 | NA | NA
CASSIFRASVGEQYF | TGTGCCAGTAGTATCTTCAGGGCCTCGGTGGGCGAGCAGTACTTC | TRBJ2-7 | 15 | TRBV19 | NA | NA
CASSHSRGVTEAFF | TGCGCCAGCAGCCACTCACGGGGAGTCACTGAAGCTTTCTTT | TRBJ1-1 | 14 | TRBV4-3 | many | NA
CASSPDRFPYEQYF | TGCGCCAGCAGCCCGGACAGATTTCCCTACGAGCAGTACTTC | TRBJ2-7 | 14 | TRBV4-3 | many | NA
CATSREARTSGSADTQYF | TGTGCCACCAGCAGAGAAGCCCGGACTAGCGGGAGCGCAGATACGCAGTATTTT | TRBJ2-3 | 18 | TRBV15 | many | TRBD2
CASSERQLSYGYTF | TGTGCCAGCAGCGAAAGACAGTTAAGCTATGGCTACACCTTC | TRBJ1-2 | 14 | TRBV25-1 | NA | NA
CSARPGRQETQYF | TGCAGTGCTAGGCCGGGACGGCAAGAGACCCAGTACTTC | TRBJ2-5 | 13 | TRBV20-1 | NA | NA
CASSEGDRDGEKLFF | TGTGCCAGCAGTGAAGGTGACAGGGATGGTGAAAAACTGTTTTTT | TRBJ1-4 | 15 | TRBV2 | many | TRBD1
CASCPGLNTGAFF | TGTGCCAGCTGCCCGGGTCTGAACACTGGAGCTTTCTTT | TRBJ1-1 | 13 | TRBV18 | NA | NA
CASSEQGGTEAFF | TGCGCCAGCAGTGAGCAGGGAGGTACTGAAGCTTTCTTT | TRBJ1-1 | 13 | TRBV10-2 | many | NA
CASSLPEGVYNEQFF | TGCGCCAGCAGCTTACCGGAGGGGGTCTACAATGAGCAGTTCTTC | TRBJ2-1 | 15 | TRBV5-1 | NA | NA
CASSLDIGQDNQPQHF | TGTGCCAGCAGCTTAGACATAGGACAGGACAATCAGCCCCAGCATTTT | TRBJ1-5 | 16 | TRBV7-9 | many | TRBD1
CASSFTGFSEVANEKLFF | TGTGCCAGCAGCTTTACAGGGTTTAGCGAGGTGGCTAATGAAAAACTGTTTTTT | TRBJ1-4 | 18 | TRBV7-6 | few | NA
CASSYGLANYEQYF | TGTGCCAGCAGTTACGGACTAGCGAACTACGAGCAGTACTTC | TRBJ2-7 | 14 | TRBV6-2/TRBV6-3 | many | TRBD2
CASRRGTAETQYF | TGTGCCAGCAGGAGGGGGACAGCAGAGACCCAGTACTTC | TRBJ2-5 | 13 | TRBV12-3/TRBV12-4 | many | TRBD1
CASSPQNGLAGNEQFF | TGTGCCAGCAGTCCCCAGAATGGACTAGCTGGCAATGAGCAGTTCTTC | TRBJ2-1 | 16 | TRBV27 | many | TRBD2
CASGSGTGGVTNEKLFF | TGTGCCAGCGGATCCGGGACAGGGGGCGTCACTAATGAAAAACTGTTTTTT | TRBJ1-4 | 17 | TRBV6-1 | many | TRBD1
CASSTLTSVSYEQYF | TGTGCCAGCAGCACTCTGACTAGCGTCTCCTACGAGCAGTACTTC | TRBJ2-7 | 15 | TRBV28 | many | TRBD2
CSARPGQGGHEQFF | TGCAGTGCTAGACCGGGACAGGGTGGCCATGAGCAGTTCTTC | TRBJ2-1 | 14 | TRBV20-1 | NA | TRBD1
CASSVAGILGYTF | TGTGCCAGCAGCGTAGCCGGGATACTTGGCTACACCTTC | TRBJ1-2 | 13 | TRBV9 | many | NA
CASRIGRDRGDQPQHF | TGTGCCAGCAGGATAGGGCGGGACAGGGGGGATCAGCCCCAGCATTTT | TRBJ1-5 | 16 | TRBV6-1 | few | TRBD1
CSVEGGSYNEQFF | TGCAGCGTTGAAGGGGGATCCTACAATGAGCAGTTCTTC | TRBJ2-1 | 13 | TRBV29-1 | few | NA
CASSATPLGMETQYF | TGTGCCAGCAGCGCCACTCCCCTAGGGATGGAGACCCAGTACTTC | TRBJ2-5 | 15 | TRBV11-1 | many | NA
CASSVGHGELFF | TGTGCCAGCAGCGTAGGTCACGGGGAGCTGTTTTTT | TRBJ2-2 | 12 | TRBV9 | few | NA
CASSRGRTSGRSRETQYF | TGTGCCAGCAGCAGGGGTCGGACTAGCGGGAGGTCGCGAGAGACCCAGTACTTC | TRBJ2-5 | 18 | TRBV12-3/TRBV12-4 | many | TRBD2
CSAREIRGSLPSEQFF | TGCAGTGCTAGAGAGATCCGCGGGAGCCTTCCCAGTGAGCAGTTCTTC | TRBJ2-1 | 16 | TRBV20-1 | few | TRBD2
CASSLSGFAEAFF | TGTGCCAGCAGTTTATCGGGATTTGCTGAAGCTTTCTTT | TRBJ1-1 | 13 | TRBV28 | many | NA
CASSSPPGTEAYEQYF | TGTGCCAGCAGTAGCCCCCCCGGGACAGAAGCCTACGAGCAGTACTTC | TRBJ2-7 | 16 | TRBV25-1 | many | TRBD1
CASSDATDPYEQYF | TGTGCCAGCAGCGACGCGACGGATCCCTACGAGCAGTACTTC | TRBJ2-7 | 14 | TRBV7-9 | NA | NA
CASSPVSSSNYGYTF | TGTGCCAGCAGCCCCGTTTCTTCCTCTAACTATGGCTACACCTTC | TRBJ1-2 | 15 | TRBV7-6 | NA | NA
CASSLAPGLAGDEQFF | TGTGCCAGCAGCTTAGCCCCGGGACTAGCGGGCGATGAGCAGTTCTTC | TRBJ2-1 | 16 | TRBV7-2 | once | TRBD2
CASSTTGGLNTEAFF | TGTGCCAGCAGCACCACAGGGGGGTTGAACACTGAAGCTTTCTTT | TRBJ1-1 | 15 | TRBV7-9 | NA | TRBD1
CASSELGLAGGLEQFF | TGCGCCAGCAGTGAGTTGGGTCTAGCGGGAGGTCTTGAGCAGTTCTTC | TRBJ2-1 | 16 | TRBV10-2 | few | TRBD2
CASSELNTASYGYTF | TGTGCCAGCAGTGAACTAAACACAGCCAGCTATGGCTACACCTTC | TRBJ1-2 | 15 | TRBV6-1 | many | NA
CASSLSNLLETQYF | TGTGCCAGCAGCTTGAGTAACCTCCTAGAGACCCAGTACTTC | TRBJ2-5 | 14 | TRBV7-9 | NA | NA